These 3 T cell receptor beta chains were sequenced from one sample in a study of blood T cells in healthy people across ages (dated by TCRdb to 2014 to 2015). Preparation of the library involved 5' RACE. For sequencing, an Illumina HiSeq 2500 was employed. A second PCR of 7 to 11 cycles was run with a J-beta primer mix and a sample-barcoded 5' primer. The raw public data were reprocessed by TCRdb itself: fastp quality trimming at Q25, MiXCR clonotype calling, in-frame beta chains only. Every CDR3 protein is listed once, alongside the most common genes and DNA of its rows. The sample includes 800,000 to 1,000,000 distinct CDR3 sequences, with 48% observed a single time. The ten most abundant clones make up roughly 13% of the sample. Material for sequencing was blood. Source of these receptors: a man aged 30 to 39 in good health.

The CDR3 loop is CASSIGQGAYPWEQYF. Written as DNA, the CDR3 is TGTGCCAGCAGCATTGGACAGGGCGCCTACCCTTGGGAGCAGTACTTC. J is TRBJ2-7 and V is TRBV13, with 8 nucleotides matching TRBD1. This CDR3 is 16 amino acids long. V lost 5 bases and J lost 7; bases outside the gene matches: 16. In germline, CDR1 is PRHDT, CDR2 FYEKMQ (reference sequence).

V is TRBV11-2 and J is TRBJ1-1; TRBD1 is a possible D gene (6 bases). V shed 5 bases and J shed 4 bases, with 20 bases lying between them. CDR3 length: 16 amino acids. Germline CDR1 is SGHAT and CDR2 is FQNNGV. The CDR3 protein is CASSPNRALFRTEAFF. The CDR3 DNA reads TGTGCCAGCAGCCCTAACAGGGCTCTTTTCCGCACTGAAGCTTTCTTT. Based on the CDR3 plus reference TRBV11-2 and TRBJ1-1, the full variable domain is EAGVAQSPRYKIIEKRQSVAFWCNPISGHATLYWYQQILGQGPKLLIQFQNNGVVDDSQLPKDRFSAERLKGVDSTLKIQPAKLEDSAVYLCASSPNRALFRTEAFFGQGTRLTVV.

This clonotype was seen only once. V and J are TRBV28 and TRBJ2-1; D is ambiguous. The length of the CDR3 is 11 residues. Trimming left V 6 bases short and J 6 bases short, with 6 bases between. The germline gives CDR1 MDHEN, CDR2 SYDVKM. CDR3 nucleotide sequence: TGTGCCAGCAGGCCTACCAATGAGCAGTTCTTC. This sequence encodes CASRPTNEQFF.